The 30 T cell receptor beta chains reported below all come from one sample, sequenced in a study of blood T cell repertoires in COVID-19. The method was immunoSEQ multiplex PCR; TCRdb's version includes in-frame clones alone and lacks a portion of them. The data contain some 250,000 clones, roughly 84% of them singletons. Sequenced material: peripheral blood. All receptors derive from a woman between 18 and 29 years old with acute or convalescent COVID-19.

The chain recombines TRBV19 with TRBJ1-5; 8 bases agree with TRBD1. Germline CDR1 reads LNHDA; CDR2 reads SQIVND (reference sequence). The J segment lost 1 base and the V segment lost 4 bases, leaving 9 bases of the junction unmatched. The CDR3 consists of 17 residues. CDR3 amino acids: CASSTGTGMMSNQPQHF. CDR3 DNA sequence: TGTGCCAGTAGTACCGGGACAGGCATGATGAGCAATCAGCCCCAGCATTTT.

This sequence joins TRBV11-1 and TRBJ2-7; TRBD2 is a possible D gene (5 bases). The CDR3 covers 13 residues. CDR1 is SGHAT, CDR2 FQDESV, per germline (reference sequence). With 6 bases removed from V and 3 bases from J, the gap between germline ends came to 12 bases. The CDR3 is CASSDGRGYEQYF. Here the CDR3 DNA reads TGTGCCAGCAGTGACGGACGGGGCTACGAGCAGTACTTC.

This chain uses TRBV6-1 with TRBJ1-2; D is uncertain. V shed 0 bases and J shed 0 bases, with 11 bases lying between them. CDR1 MNHNS and CDR2 SASEGT come from the germline V gene. CDR3 size: 16 residues. The chain's CDR3 is CASSEARRRSNYGYTF. CDR3 coding DNA: TGTGCCAGCAGTGAAGCTCGCAGGAGGTCTAACTATGGCTACACCTTC.

This chain connects TRBV6-5 to TRBJ1-1; 7 bases fit TRBD1. Germline CDR1 and CDR2: MNHEY and SVGAGI. The CDR3 contains 16 residues. J lost 0 bases, V lost 4 bases, and 8 bases had no gene match. CDR3 bases: TGTGCCAGCAGTTCGCCTACAGGGGTCGTGAACACTGAAGCTTTCTTT. Encoded protein: CASSSPTGVVNTEAFF.

The chain links TRBV9 to TRBJ1-1; 9 bases are shared with TRBD1. This CDR3 has 17 residues. V lost 4 bases and J lost 0; bases outside the gene matches: 10. CDR1 and CDR2 (germline): SGDLS, YYNGEE. The CDR3 sequence: CASSPATGGTMNTEAFF. CDR3 in DNA: TGTGCCAGCAGCCCCGCGACAGGGGGAACGATGAACACTGAAGCTTTCTTT.

This clone was observed a handful of times. The V and J genes are TRBV3-1 (or the pseudogene TRBV3-2) and TRBJ2-7, with 7 bases identical to TRBD1. This CDR3 is 15 amino acids long. Losses at the gene ends were 3 bases for V and 6 bases for J; bases not matched to a gene: 11. Germline loops: CDR1 LGHDT, CDR2 YNNKEL (reference sequence). The DNA for the CDR3 is TGTGCCAGCAGCCACCGGTTAAACAGGGGTAGCGAGCAGTACTTC. This sequence encodes CASSHRLNRGSEQYF.

The chain employs TRBV6-2 or TRBV6-3 and TRBJ1-1; TRBD1 agrees at 8 bases. The CDR3 sequence is 13 residues long. Trimming cost V 6 bases and J 6 bases; bases outside gene matches: 6. Per germline, CDR1 MNHEY and CDR2 SVGEGT. The CDR3 nucleotides are TGTGCCAGCAGCCAAGGGACAGGCTCTGAAGCTTTCTTT. Protein product: CASSQGTGSEAFF.

The rearrangement joins TRBV10-3 to TRBJ2-7, with D tentatively TRBD1 (6 bases). CDR3 length equals 16 residues. Trimming shortened V by 5 bases and J by 5 bases, and 22 bases separated the two germline ends. The germline V gene has CDR1 ENHRY and CDR2 SYGVKD. The CDR3: CAISPGSGRGTDEQYF. In nucleotides, the CDR3 is TGTGCCATCAGTCCGGGTTCGGGCAGGGGAACGGACGAGCAGTACTTC.

V is TRBV28 and J is TRBJ2-5; 11 bases match TRBD1. V was pared by 6 bases and J by 5 bases, with 2 bases of the junction left unmatched. CDR1 and CDR2 from the germline V gene are MDHEN and SYDVKM. This CDR3 has 13 residues. CDR3 protein: CASRRTGGETQYF. DNA of the CDR3: TGTGCCAGCAGGCGGACAGGGGGCGAGACCCAGTACTTC.

This chain joins TRBV4-3 and TRBJ2-1; D remains unclear. The CDR3 contains 16 residues. Looked up from germline, CDR1 is LGHNA and CDR2 is YSLEER. The V end was cut by 0 bases, the J end by 0 bases, with 9 bases between. CDR3 amino acids: CASSQDAPSSYNEQFF. CDR3 DNA: TGCGCCAGCAGCCAAGATGCGCCGAGCTCCTACAATGAGCAGTTCTTC.

This clone was observed a handful of times. This chain links TRBV5-1 with TRBJ2-2, with D possibly TRBD2 on 6 matching bases. The V end lost 4 bases, the J end lost 6 bases, and 19 bases lay between the germline ends. CDR3 length: 16 residues. Germline V gene sequence: CDR1 SGHRS, CDR2 YFSETQ. CDR3 nucleotide sequence: TGCGCCAGCAGCCTCGGGACTCCCTCTCTGGCCGGGGAGCTGTTTTTT. The encoded protein is CASSLGTPSLAGELFF.

The chain combines TRBV29-1 with TRBJ2-7, with a tentative D call TRBD2 (6 bases). Germline V CDR1 and CDR2: SQVTM, ANQGSEA. This CDR3 comprises 14 residues. V was trimmed by 0 bases and J by 7 bases, leaving 16 bases between them. DNA for the CDR3: TGCAGCGTTGAAGATCTGGAGGGTATGGGGGAGCAGTACTTC. This sequence encodes CSVEDLEGMGEQYF.

This chain links TRBV28 with TRBJ2-5, with 9 positions matching TRBD1. The CDR3 consists of 13 residues. The V gene end was trimmed by 6 bases and the J gene end by 4 bases; junction bases not matched to a gene: 3. The germline V gene has CDR1 MDHEN and CDR2 SYDVKM. The CDR3 coding sequence is TGTGCCAGCAGGCCGACAGGGGGAGAGACCCAGTACTTC. Residues: CASRPTGGETQYF. The variable domain in full, completed from reference TRBV28 and TRBJ2-5, reads DVKVTQSSRYLVKRTGEKVFLECVQDMDHENMFWYRQDPGLGLRLIYFSYDVKMKEKGDIPEGYSVSREKKERFSLILESASTNQTSMYLCASRPTGGETQYFGPGTRLLVL.

The gene calls are TRBV5-1 and TRBJ2-3, with TRBD2 identical over 8 bases. The CDR3 totals 14 residues. The germline V gene encodes CDR1 SGHRS and CDR2 YFSETQ. The V gene end was trimmed by 6 bases and the J gene end by 6 bases; junction bases not matched to a gene: 9. CDR3 loop: CASTQGSGGDTQYF. DNA for the CDR3: TGCGCCAGCACCCAGGGTTCGGGGGGGGATACGCAGTATTTT.

As to this clone: The junction and the germline gene differ at one end; a read error may be behind it. The DNA of the CDR3 is TGTGCTAGCAGCCCAGTACCGGGACTAGCGGGAGGAAGCGAGCAGTTCTTC. Amino acid sequence: CASSPVPGLAGGSEQFF. This chain connects TRBV7-7 to TRBJ2-1, with 15 bases aligning to TRBD2. Germline V gives CDR1 SSHAT, CDR2 FNYEAQ (reference sequence). This CDR3 region has 17 residues.

The rearrangement links TRBV4-3 to TRBJ2-3; D might be TRBD2 (6 bases). The V end lost 1 base, the J end lost 2 bases, and 7 bases lay between the germline ends. The CDR3 is 14 amino acids. Germline values: CDR1 LGHNA, CDR2 YSLEER. The CDR3: CASSQGGATDTQYF. The DNA for the CDR3 is TGCGCCAGCAGCCAAGGCGGGGCCACAGATACGCAGTATTTT.

The rearrangement uses TRBV7-8 and TRBJ2-7, with D possibly being TRBD2 (5 bases). This CDR3 is 14 amino acids long. The V end lost 1 base, the J end lost 3 bases, and 10 bases lay between the germline ends. Germline CDR1 is SGHVS and CDR2 is FQNEAQ. This chain's CDR3 is CASSLGGGSYEQYF. DNA for the CDR3: TGTGCCAGCAGCTTAGGTGGTGGGAGCTACGAGCAGTACTTC.

V gene TRBV7-9 combines with J gene TRBJ2-2; D is ambiguous. CDR1 and CDR2 from the germline V gene are SEHNR and FQNEAQ (reference sequence). This CDR3 contains 17 residues. The V and J ends lost 2 bases and 0 bases respectively, with 13 bases between them. The DNA of the CDR3 is TGTGCCAGCAGCTTATTCTATCTTTTCTCGAACACCGGGGAGCTGTTTTTT. Protein sequence: CASSLFYLFSNTGELFF.

The DNA of the CDR3 is TGTGCCTGGAGTGGCGGGACGTACGAGGGCTACACCTTC. Amino acid sequence: CAWSGGTYEGYTF. The chain links TRBV30 to TRBJ1-2; D possibly corresponds to TRBD1 (5 bases). This CDR3 region has 13 residues. From germline, CDR1 is GTSNPN and CDR2 SVGIG (reference sequence). V gave up 1 base and J gave up 8 bases, with 14 bases separating them.

V and J are TRBV27 and TRBJ2-1; 10 bases fit TRBD2. Germline V gene sequence: CDR1 MNHEY, CDR2 SMNVEV (reference sequence). The CDR3 covers 15 residues. V gave up 8 bases and J gave up 7 bases; unmatched junction bases: 11. CDR3 in DNA: TGTGCCAGCGCCCTTAGCGGGAGGAATTCAAATGAGCAGTTCTTC. As protein: CASALSGRNSNEQFF.

The chain is built from TRBV4-1 and TRBJ2-7; 12 bases fit TRBD2. Germline V CDR1 and CDR2: MGHRA, YSYEKL. The length of the CDR3 is 16 residues. After removal of 3 bases from V and 5 bases from J, the junction contained 8 bases not matched to a gene. CDR3 DNA sequence: TGCGCCAGCAGCCAGGAACCCGGGACTAGCGGGCACGAGCAGTACTTC. It encodes CASSQEPGTSGHEQYF.

This clone was seen a handful of times. The rearrangement links TRBV5-6 to TRBJ1-2; D unresolved. Germline V gene sequence: CDR1 SGHDT, CDR2 YYEEEE. Trimming removed 1 base at V and 0 bases at J, with 7 bases between. CDR3 length: 14 amino acids. CDR3 nucleotide sequence: TGTGCCAGCAGCTTGACAGTGACTAACTATGGCTACACCTTC. The encoded protein is CASSLTVTNYGYTF.

In this sample, this clone turned up many times. J is TRBJ2-7 and V is TRBV7-9; D is unresolved. The length of the CDR3 is 11 residues. Trimming shortened V by 8 bases and J by 1 base, and 6 bases separated the two germline ends. Per the germline V gene, CDR1 is SEHNR and CDR2 is FQNEAQ (reference sequence). This CDR3 is CASVGSYEQYF. The CDR3 coding sequence is TGTGCCAGCGTCGGGTCCTACGAGCAGTACTTC.

The chain is built from TRBV29-1 and TRBJ2-7; 11 positions agree with TRBD1. CDR1 and CDR2 from the germline V gene are SQVTM and ANQGSEA. CDR3 size: 14 residues. Trimming took 3 bases from V and 6 from J; bases not matched to a gene: 7. The CDR3 sequence is CSVDPGTGGFEQYF. CDR3 DNA: TGCAGCGTTGATCCTGGGACAGGGGGGTTCGAGCAGTACTTC.

The chain employs TRBV27 and TRBJ1-6, with D tentatively TRBD1 (5 bases). Germline values: CDR1 MNHEY, CDR2 SMNVEV (reference sequence). The CDR3 consists of 20 residues. V lost 5 bases and J lost 4, with 27 bases in between. CDR3 bases: TGTGCCAGCAGTCGACTTAATGGGGCCCAGGGTGGGGGGTATAATTCACCCCTCCACTTT. Its translation: CASSRLNGAQGGGYNSPLHF.

The rearrangement uses TRBV19 and TRBJ2-1, with 10 bases that match TRBD2. Trimming took 6 bases from V and 4 from J; bases not matched to a gene: 3. The CDR3 consists of 14 residues. The germline V gene has CDR1 LNHDA and CDR2 SQIVND (reference sequence). In nucleotides, the CDR3 is TGTGCCAGTAGGGGACTAGCGAGATACAATGAGCAGTTCTTC. As protein: CASRGLARYNEQFF.

CDR3 nucleotide sequence: TGTGCCAGCAGTTTAACGGGAGCCTCCTACGAGCAGTACTTC. Translation: CASSLTGASYEQYF. The chain uses TRBV27 and TRBJ2-7, with D possibly matching TRBD2 (6 bases). CDR1 and CDR2 (germline): MNHEY, SMNVEV (reference sequence). The CDR3 extends over 14 amino acids. V lost 2 bases and J lost 0, with 8 bases in between.

This clone appeared a single time. This chain uses TRBV7-2 with TRBJ2-7; possibly TRBD2 for D (6 bases). Germline V gene sequence: CDR1 SGHTA, CDR2 FQGNSA. This CDR3 is 13 amino acids long. V lost 5 bases to trimming and J lost 7 bases, with 15 bases between them. As DNA, the CDR3 is TGTGCCAGCAGCAGGAGTACGGGAGAAGAGCAGTACTTC. Translating it yields CASSRSTGEEQYF.

The chain links TRBV19 to TRBJ2-1; 10 bases map to TRBD2. In germline, CDR1 is LNHDA, CDR2 SQIVND (reference sequence). V shed 1 base and J 7 bases; nucleotides not matched to a gene: 7. CDR3 size: 16 residues. CDR3 amino acids: CASSIGASGSANEQFF. The CDR3 coding sequence is TGTGCCAGTAGTATAGGGGCTAGCGGGAGCGCGAATGAGCAGTTCTTC.

The chain uses TRBV15 and TRBJ2-5; TRBD2 agrees at 9 bases. Germline lookup yields CDR1 LNHNV and CDR2 YYDKDF (reference sequence). The CDR3 has 14 amino acids. V gave up 7 bases and J gave up 5 bases; unmatched junction bases: 8. CDR3 amino acids: CATMRSGLAETQYF. CDR3 nucleotides: TGTGCCACCATGAGGTCCGGACTAGCGGAGACCCAGTACTTC. The whole variable domain, remainder taken from reference TRBV15 and TRBJ2-5, is DAMVIQNPRYQVTQFGKPVTLSCSQTLNHNVMYWYQQKSSQAPKLLFHYYDKDFNNEADTPDNFQSRRPNTSFCFLDIRSPGLGDTAMYLCATMRSGLAETQYFGPGTRLLVL.